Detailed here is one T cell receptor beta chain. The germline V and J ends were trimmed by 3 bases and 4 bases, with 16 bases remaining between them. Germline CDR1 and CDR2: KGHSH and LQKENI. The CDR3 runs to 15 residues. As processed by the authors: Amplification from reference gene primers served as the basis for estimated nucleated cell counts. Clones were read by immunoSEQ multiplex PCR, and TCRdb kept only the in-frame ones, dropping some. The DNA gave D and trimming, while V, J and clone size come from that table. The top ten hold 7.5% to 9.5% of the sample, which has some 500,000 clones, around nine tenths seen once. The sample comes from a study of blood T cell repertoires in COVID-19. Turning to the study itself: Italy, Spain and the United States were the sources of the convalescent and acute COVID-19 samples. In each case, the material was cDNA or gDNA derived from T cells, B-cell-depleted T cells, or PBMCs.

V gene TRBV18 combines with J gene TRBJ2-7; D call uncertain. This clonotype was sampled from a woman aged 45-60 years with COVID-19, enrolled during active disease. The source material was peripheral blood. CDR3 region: CASSPAQAVLYEQYF. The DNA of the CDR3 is TGTGCCAGCTCACCGGCCCAGGCAGTTCTATACGAGCAGTACTTC.